A single sample is the source of the 17 T cell receptor beta chains below, sequenced in a study of CD8 T cells in ankylosing spondylitis. Using its own MiXCR run on the 5' RACE reads, TCRdb lists one record per CDR3 protein. This sample has hundreds of thousands of distinct CDR3 sequences, with less than 9.5% found just once. The sequenced material came from blood, either unsorted or a sorted T cell fraction (not recorded which). These receptors came from a female donor with ankylosing spondylitis or in good health (not recorded which).

This clonotype was seen repeatedly, ten times or more. The chain recombines TRBV12-3 or TRBV12-4 with TRBJ1-4; perhaps TRBD1 as D (6 bases). Trimming took off 7 bases at V and 7 bases at J, with 13 bases between the two ends. This CDR3 is built from 13 residues. CDR3 loop: CASTWGQREKLFF. In DNA form, the CDR3 reads TGTGCCAGCACCTGGGGACAACGTGAAAAACTGTTTTTT.

This clonotype has ten or more counts. The rearrangement joins TRBV27 to TRBJ2-1; TRBD1 is a possible D gene (6 bases). Germline values: CDR1 MNHEY, CDR2 SMNVEV (reference sequence). The CDR3 is 14 amino acids. Deletions cut 5 bases from V and 12 bases from J, with 20 bases between. The CDR3 protein is CASSPYTDSRSQFF. In DNA form, the CDR3 reads TGTGCCAGCAGTCCTTATACGGACAGTAGATCGCAGTTCTTC.

This clonotype was counted many times. The chain couples TRBV27 to TRBJ1-1; TRBD1 matches 7 bases. The CDR3 runs 13 residues. Trimming took 3 bases from V and 11 from J; bases not matched to a gene: 9. CDR1 MNHEY and CDR2 SMNVEV come from the germline V gene (reference sequence). The CDR3 sequence is CASSLDRQGRAFF. In DNA form, the CDR3 reads TGTGCCAGCAGTTTGGACCGACAGGGTCGGGCTTTCTTT.

In this sample, this clonotype turned up many times. The gene calls are TRBV5-1 and TRBJ2-7; perhaps TRBD1 as D (6 bases). Trimming shortened V by 1 base and J by 5 bases, and 13 bases separated the two germline ends. The CDR3 length is 14 residues. The V gene's germline CDR1 is SGHRS and CDR2 YFSETQ. The CDR3 sequence: CASSLLGQGHEQYF. In nucleotides, the CDR3 is TGCGCCAGCAGCTTGCTCGGGCAGGGGCACGAGCAGTACTTC.

This clonotype showed up many times. The chain employs TRBV12-3 or TRBV12-4 and TRBJ2-3; either TRBD1 or TRBD2 may fit D (5 bases each). Trimming cost V 4 bases and J 3 bases, with 5 bases left between them. This CDR3 is built from 12 residues. CDR3 loop: CASSWGTDTQYF. The CDR3 DNA reads TGTGCCAGCAGTTGGGGGACAGATACGCAGTATTTT.

As to this clonotype: Being one base from a much bigger clone, this may be a read error. J is TRBJ2-3 and V is TRBV19, with 7 bases aligning to TRBD1. J lost 4 bases, V lost 4 bases, and 11 bases had no gene match. Germline assignment: CDR1 LNHDA and CDR2 SQIVND (reference sequence). The CDR3 has 16 amino acids. The CDR3 DNA is TGTGCCAGTAGTACCTGGACAGGCGGAGTGGCAGATACGCAGTATTTT. As protein: CASSTWTGGVADTQYF.

This clonotype was picked up many times. V usage is TRBV6-2 or TRBV6-3 and J usage is TRBJ2-3; 7 bases agree with TRBD2. The CDR3 has 15 amino acids. CDR1 and CDR2 (germline): MNHEY, SVGEGT. Losses at the gene ends were 2 bases for V and 0 bases for J; bases not matched to a gene: 2. The CDR3 loop is CASSYDSGSTDTQYF. Here the CDR3 DNA reads TGTGCCAGCAGTTACGATAGCGGGAGCACAGATACGCAGTATTTT.

This clonotype has at least ten counts. V is TRBV20-1 and J is TRBJ2-1, with 8 bases matching TRBD2. The CDR3 has 13 residues. J lost 8 bases, V lost 2 bases, and 5 bases had no gene match. Germline V gives CDR1 DFQATT, CDR2 SNEGSKA (reference sequence). CDR3 in amino acids: CSARSGRWYEQFF. The CDR3 bases are TGCAGTGCTAGAAGCGGGAGATGGTATGAGCAGTTCTTC.

This clonotype was seen many times. The V call is TRBV20-1, the J call TRBJ1-2; D remains unclear. V lost 0 bases, J lost 0 bases, and 5 bases lay in between. This CDR3 is 13 amino acids long. Germline lookup yields CDR1 DFQATT and CDR2 SNEGSKA (reference sequence). The CDR3 nucleotides read TGCAGTGCTAGAGATTGGTCTAACTATGGCTACACCTTC. Its protein product is CSARDWSNYGYTF.

This clonotype was seen many times. V gene TRBV7-9 combines with J gene TRBJ2-5; 8 bases agree with TRBD2. This CDR3 spans 15 amino acids. The ends lost 3 bases at V and 4 bases at J; junction bases unmatched: 7. Looked up from germline, CDR1 is SEHNR and CDR2 is FQNEAQ (reference sequence). The CDR3 protein is CASSFGFSGIETQYF. The CDR3 DNA is TGTGCCAGCAGCTTCGGTTTTAGCGGGATAGAGACCCAGTACTTC.

Many counts were recorded for this clonotype. The J gene is TRBJ1-1, the V gene TRBV28; the D gene is possibly TRBD1 (5 bases). The V end was cut by 1 base, the J end by 5 bases, with 11 bases between. Per germline, CDR1 MDHEN and CDR2 SYDVKM. The CDR3 covers 14 residues. CDR3: CASSLLGEGTEAFF. CDR3 coding DNA: TGTGCCAGCAGTTTATTGGGGGAGGGGACTGAAGCTTTCTTT. The variable domain in full, with the rest retrieved from reference TRBV28 and TRBJ1-1, is DVKVTQSSRYLVKRTGEKVFLECVQDMDHENMFWYRQDPGLGLRLIYFSYDVKMKEKGDIPEGYSVSREKKERFSLILESASTNQTSMYLCASSLLGEGTEAFFGQGTRLTVV.

V gene TRBV9 combines with J gene TRBJ2-1, with a tentative D call TRBD1 (6 bases). V was cut by 2 bases and J by 4 bases, with 10 bases left in between. Germline V gene sequence: CDR1 SGDLS, CDR2 YYNGEE. The CDR3 spans 14 residues. CDR3: CASSVLGQYNEQFF. CDR3 sequence (DNA): TGTGCCAGCAGCGTTTTAGGACAGTACAATGAGCAGTTCTTC.

This clonotype was counted many times. The chain employs TRBV6-5 and TRBJ2-1; D possibly uses TRBD1 or TRBD2 (5 bases each). The ends were cut back, 4 bases at V and 9 bases at J, with 19 bases in the middle. CDR3 length equals 15 residues. Germline lookup yields CDR1 MNHEY and CDR2 SVGAGI. For the CDR3, the DNA is TGTGCCAGCAGTTTGGGTGGGGGACGGGTTGGTGAGCAGTTCTTC. Residues: CASSLGGGRVGEQFF.

This chain uses TRBV7-2 with TRBJ2-7; 8 bases align to TRBD1. V trimming: 5 bases; J trimming: 6 bases; junction bases outside the gene matches: 12. The CDR3 spans 15 residues. CDR1 SGHTA and CDR2 FQGNSA come from the germline V gene. The CDR3 DNA follows: TGTGCCAGCAGCAAGGGACAGGTCTCGAAGGGCGAGCAGTACTTC. It translates to CASSKGQVSKGEQYF.

This clonotype was recorded many times. The chain joins TRBV20-1 to TRBJ2-7; perhaps TRBD2 as D (6 bases). Trimming left V 2 bases short and J 3 bases short, with 14 bases between. Germline CDR1 DFQATT, CDR2 SNEGSKA (reference sequence). The CDR3 spans 14 residues. The CDR3 protein is CSARWRESLYEQYF. The CDR3, as DNA: TGCAGTGCTAGATGGCGGGAATCTCTCTACGAGCAGTACTTC.

This clonotype was observed a few times. The gene calls are TRBV7-2 and TRBJ2-7; TRBD2 matches at 13 bases. CDR3 size: 15 residues. Trimming cost V 4 bases and J 4 bases; bases outside gene matches: 4. Germline loops: CDR1 SGHTA, CDR2 FQGNSA. CDR3 in DNA: TGTGCCAGCAGCTATGGGACTAGCGGGGCGTACGAGCAGTACTTC. Amino acids: CASSYGTSGAYEQYF.

This clonotype was seen only a few times. V usage is TRBV4-1 and J usage is TRBJ2-2; perhaps TRBD1 as D (5 bases). Germline loops: CDR1 MGHRA, CDR2 YSYEKL. The CDR3 totals 15 residues. Trimming took off 4 bases at V and 5 bases at J, with 14 bases between the two ends. The CDR3 DNA sequence: TGCGCCAGCAGCCCCGGACACAGTGATACCGGGGAGCTGTTTTTT. Its protein product is CASSPGHSDTGELFF.